This T cell receptor (beta chain) was sequenced during a study of T cell responses to AZD1222 COVID-19 vaccine. Regarding the study as a whole: Reports indicate that nearly half of spike-specific TCRs are directed at unmutated variant regions. Baseline testing showed seropositivity in only a handful of AZD1222 recipients.

Using immunoSEQ multiplex PCR, the repertoire was profiled, and TCRdb retains in-frame clones only, with some absent. The sample has about 140,000 clones; almost 95% are singletons. Comments on this clone: Its cognate antigen is unknown.

V was clipped by 10 bases and J by 0 bases, with 19 bases between them. This CDR3 has 16 residues. Germline CDR1 MNHNS, CDR2 SASEGT. The V and J genes are TRBV6-1 and TRBJ2-1, with D tentatively TRBD2 (5 bases). The receptor's source is an adult who received the AZD1222 COVID-19 vaccine. Source: peripheral blood, taken 28 days after the second AZD1222 dose. The CDR3 sequence: CAIGDAGNPSYNEQFF. The CDR3 DNA is TGTGCCATCGGTGATGCGGGCAACCCCTCCTACAATGAGCAGTTCTTC.